The T cell receptor (beta chain) under discussion was sequenced for a study of patients and donors after allogeneic stem cell transplantation. This CDR3 comprises 14 residues. J gave up 10 bases and V 4 bases, and 6 bases lay outside the gene matches. The germline V gene has CDR1 LGHNA and CDR2 YSLEER. This clonotype has a handful of counts. A single record per CDR3 protein comes from TCRdb applying MiXCR to the RT-PCR reads. Among some 92,000 distinct CDR3 sequences listed, 45% to 50% were seen once. The J gene is TRBJ1-6, the V gene TRBV4-3; 8 bases are a match to TRBD1. Sequencing was done on a sample of blood, either unsorted or a sorted T cell fraction (not recorded which). The TCR originated in a human donor who was either an allogeneic HSCT recipient or a stem cell or donor lymphocyte infusion donor (not recorded which). It is not recorded whose cells these are; they may come from a transplant donor. The CDR3 loop is CASSPTGGASPLHF. The CDR3 bases are TGCGCCAGCAGCCCCACAGGGGGAGCCTCACCCCTCCACTTT.